Below, 7 T cell receptor beta chains from the same sample are listed, as sequenced in a study of cytomegalovirus exposure and HLA in healthy donors. PCR amplification relied on 60 Vbeta primers (plus 13 Jbeta primers). The method was immunoSEQ multiplex PCR; TCRdb's version includes in-frame clones alone and lacks a portion of them. The sample gives approximately 130,000 clones, approximately 82% of which show up once; about 2.5% is in the top ten. Sample: PBMCs. The receptor set was obtained from a boy aged 2-9 years in good health and CMV-seronegative.

The V gene is TRBV5-1, the J gene TRBJ2-1; D gene ambiguous. Germline V gene sequence: CDR1 SGHRS, CDR2 YFSETQ. Trimming stripped 2 bases from V and 0 bases from J, with 12 bases between. There are 16 residues in the CDR3. CDR3 nucleotides: TGCGCCAGCAGCTTAAGTGTCCTTAGCTCCTACAATGAGCAGTTCTTC. This gives the protein CASSLSVLSSYNEQFF.

The chain links TRBV2 to TRBJ1-2; tentative D call: TRBD1 (6 bases). Germline-derived CDR1 and CDR2 are SNHLY and FYNNEI. V shed 6 bases and J shed 4 bases, with 12 bases lying between them. The CDR3 runs to 13 residues. This CDR3 is CASSVTGTYGYTF. The CDR3, as DNA: TGTGCCAGCAGCGTAACAGGGACCTATGGCTACACCTTC.

The rearrangement joins TRBV18 to TRBJ2-5; 8 bases are a match to TRBD2. CDR1 is KGHSH and CDR2 is LQKENI in the germline V gene. CDR3 length equals 16 residues. V was clipped by 4 bases and J by 4 bases; unmatched bases: 11. This CDR3 is CASSQVTSGVRETQYF. As DNA, the CDR3 is TGTGCCAGCTCACAAGTAACTAGCGGAGTCAGAGAGACCCAGTACTTC.

This chain uses TRBV5-1 with TRBJ2-1, with TRBD2 identical over 11 bases. V was pared by 0 bases and J by 6 bases, with 8 bases of the junction left unmatched. The CDR3 length is 17 residues. CDR1 and CDR2 from the germline V gene are SGHRS and YFSETQ. CDR3 nucleotide sequence: TGCGCCAGCAGCTTGGGGTTCCTAGCGGGAGGTAGCAATGAGCAGTTCTTC. Translating it yields CASSLGFLAGGSNEQFF.

J is TRBJ1-1 and V is TRBV19, with 8 bases lining up with TRBD1. Trimming cost V 3 bases and J 6 bases; bases outside gene matches: 9. CDR3 size: 15 residues. Germline values: CDR1 LNHDA, CDR2 SQIVND (reference sequence). This CDR3 reads CASSIPGQVYAEAFF. The CDR3 region has the DNA TGTGCCAGTAGTATTCCGGGACAGGTCTACGCTGAAGCTTTCTTT. The full variable domain, with the rest looked up from reference TRBV19 and TRBJ1-1, is DGGITQSPKYLFRKEGQNVTLSCEQNLNHDAMYWYRQDPGQGLRLIYYSQIVNDFQKGDIAEGYSVSREKKESFPLTVTSAQKNPTAFYLCASSIPGQVYAEAFFGQGTRLTVV.

The V gene is TRBV27, the J gene TRBJ1-1; 12 nucleotides agree with TRBD1. V lost 5 bases, J lost 4 bases, and 8 bases stayed unmatched. The CDR3 length is 16 residues. In germline, CDR1 is MNHEY, CDR2 SMNVEV (reference sequence). CDR3 residues: CASSRGTGGAGTEAFF. The CDR3 DNA is TGTGCCAGCAGTCGTGGGACAGGGGGCGCGGGCACTGAAGCTTTCTTT.

The rearrangement uses TRBV10-1 and TRBJ2-1, with 10 bases fitting TRBD2. This CDR3 has 16 amino acids. Trimming cost V 0 bases and J 9 bases; bases outside gene matches: 8. Germline V gene sequence: CDR1 WNHNN, CDR2 SYGVQD (reference sequence). The CDR3 reads CASSESIAGGLSEQFF. In DNA form, the CDR3 reads TGCGCCAGCAGTGAGTCGATAGCGGGAGGCCTCAGTGAGCAGTTCTTC.